The T cell receptor (beta chain) under discussion was sequenced for a study of graft-versus-host responses after intestinal transplantation. Study summary: Uniformly, recipients were administered anti-thymocyte globulin induction with subsequent tacrolimus and steroids for two to three years. Whole-study results and caveats: Investigators detected GvH clones in recipient marrow, with some emerging earlier in ileum or blood. HvG clone declines early post-transplant were associated with peak circulating GvH levels. Allograft clonal ratios (graft-versus-host to host-versus-graft) were high in patients who had graft-donor T cell macrochimerism.

Sequencing was performed with immunoSEQ multiplex PCR; in TCRdb, only in-frame clones are kept and a portion is missing. The data hold 8,500 to 10,000 clones, with about 90% observed a single time. Comment on this clone: The antigen remains unidentified.

CDR1 and CDR2 from the germline V gene are SGHAT and FQNNGV. The CDR3 consists of 11 residues. V lost 0 bases to trimming and J lost 8 bases, with 4 bases between them. This chain links TRBV11-2 with TRBJ1-2; D gene unclear. The receptor was derived from a human patient who received an intestinal transplant, so some T cells may come from the graft donor. The source was PBMCs, collected roughly 44 days after intestinal transplant. In DNA form, the CDR3 reads TGTGCCAGCAGCTTAGACTCCGGCTACACCTTC. Translated: CASSLDSGYTF.